This TCR beta chain was sequenced in a study of blood T cell repertoires in COVID-19. Original methodology: Reference gene primers were amplified, and this amplification served to estimate nucleated cell counts. Profiling relied on immunoSEQ multiplex PCR, and the TCRdb table lists in-frame clones only, not all of them. That table supplies the V and J calls and clone size; D and trimming were determined from the DNA. The sample carries 170,000 or so clones, approximately 86% recorded once. Germline V CDR1 and CDR2: SEHNR, FQNEAQ (reference sequence). The CDR3 sequence is 16 residues long. V was clipped by 5 bases and J by 6 bases, with 20 bases between them. This clone was detected only once.

This TCR was recovered from a man in his 60s with COVID-19, enrolled during active disease. The chain has TRBV7-9 and TRBJ1-5, with D possibly matching TRBD1 (5 bases). Input material: peripheral blood. The CDR3 here is CASSLAGLGEGQPQHF. CDR3 sequence (DNA): TGTGCCAGCAGCCTGGCAGGGTTAGGGGAAGGTCAGCCCCAGCATTTT.